This TCR beta chain was sequenced for a study of cytomegalovirus exposure and HLA in healthy donors. The primer mix had 60 Vbeta and 13 Jbeta primers. Here immunoSEQ multiplex PCR was the method, and the copy in TCRdb shows in-frame clones only, minus some. The sample lists under 150,000 clones; about four fifths were seen once. Germline assignment: CDR1 MDHEN and CDR2 SYDVKM. V was pared by 6 bases and J by 6 bases, with 15 bases between. This CDR3 spans 14 amino acids. The sample comprised PBMCs. The chain is built from TRBV28 and TRBJ1-5; maybe TRBD1 (6 bases). This TCR was sampled from a man aged 30 to 39 in good health and CMV-seronegative. CDR3 nucleotide sequence: TGTGCCAGCAGGAAACTGCCAGGGGTTCAGCCCCAGCATTTT. Its translation is CASRKLPGVQPQHF.